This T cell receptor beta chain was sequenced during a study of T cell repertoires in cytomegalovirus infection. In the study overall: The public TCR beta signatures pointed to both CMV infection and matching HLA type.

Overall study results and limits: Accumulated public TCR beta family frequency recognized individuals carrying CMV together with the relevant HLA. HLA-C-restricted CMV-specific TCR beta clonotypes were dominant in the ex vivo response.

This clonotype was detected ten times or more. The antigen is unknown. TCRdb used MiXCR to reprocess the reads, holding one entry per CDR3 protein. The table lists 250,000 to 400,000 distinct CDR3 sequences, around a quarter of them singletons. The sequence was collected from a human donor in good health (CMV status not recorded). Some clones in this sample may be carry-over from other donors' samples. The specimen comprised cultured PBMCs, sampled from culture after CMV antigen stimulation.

The CDR3 region is CASSLELAANEQFF. CDR3 in DNA: TGTGCCAGCAGCTTAGAGCTAGCTGCGAATGAGCAGTTCTTC. The chain couples TRBV7-6 to TRBJ2-1; a weak D match, TRBD2 (5 bases). The CDR3 runs 14 residues. The V gene lost 1 base and the J gene lost 7 bases, with 11 bases spanning the gap. Germline CDR1 and CDR2: SGHVS and FNYEAQ.